These 18 T cell receptor beta chains were all obtained from the same sample, sequenced in a study of T cell responses to AZD1222 COVID-19 vaccine. TCRdb's table, derived via immunoSEQ multiplex PCR, lists solely in-frame clones and lacks some. The sample yields over 95,000 clones, roughly 90% seen once. This sample comprised peripheral blood, obtained on day 0 of AZD1222 vaccination. These receptors came from an adult in good health.

The gene calls are TRBV5-4 and TRBJ2-4; D uncertain. Trimming cost V 3 bases and J 1 base, with 8 bases left between them. Looked up from germline, CDR1 is SGHNT and CDR2 is YYREEE (reference sequence). The CDR3 consists of 14 residues. The CDR3 bases are TGTGCCAGCAGCTCGATGGGGGCCAAAAACATTCAGTACTTC. This sequence encodes CASSSMGAKNIQYF.

J is TRBJ2-7 and V is TRBV6-5; perhaps D is TRBD1 or TRBD2 (6 bases each). CDR1 and CDR2 from the germline V gene are MNHEY and SVGAGI. This CDR3 is built from 14 residues. The V end was cut by 7 bases, the J end by 1 base, with 14 bases between. As DNA, the CDR3 is TGTGCCAGCAACGGGGGCCGCAGGTCCTACGAGCAGTACTTC. This encodes CASNGGRRSYEQYF.

The V call is TRBV7-9, the J call TRBJ2-3; 10 nucleotides line up with TRBD2. The CDR3 covers 19 residues. J lost 1 base, V lost 11 bases, and 21 bases had no gene match. Germline CDR1 is SEHNR and CDR2 is FQNEAQ (reference sequence). The CDR3 sequence is CAHPRDPGELAGRTDTQYF. In DNA, the CDR3 is TGTGCCCACCCCAGGGACCCGGGGGAACTAGCGGGGCGCACAGATACGCAGTATTTT.

The rearrangement joins TRBV7-6 to TRBJ2-3, with TRBD2 matching over 11 bases. Germline V CDR1 and CDR2: SGHVS, FNYEAQ. The ends lost 5 bases at V and 2 bases at J; junction bases unmatched: 9. The CDR3 is 17 residues long. The CDR3 is CASSTSGGPRNTDTQYF. The CDR3 coding sequence is TGTGCCAGCAGCACTAGCGGGGGTCCTCGGAACACAGATACGCAGTATTTT.

This chain uses TRBV6-5 with TRBJ1-1; TRBD1 matches 7 bases. From germline, CDR1 is MNHEY and CDR2 SVGAGI. The CDR3 covers 14 residues. V lost 6 bases to trimming and J lost 0 bases; unmatched junction nucleotides: 4. The chain's CDR3 is CASRTTGMNTEAFF. CDR3 bases: TGTGCCAGCAGGACGACAGGGATGAACACTGAAGCTTTCTTT.

This clone appeared a single time. This chain connects TRBV4-1 to TRBJ2-7, with D uncertain. Germline V gene sequence: CDR1 MGHRA, CDR2 YSYEKL. The CDR3 is 16 residues long. Trimming removed 0 bases from V and 4 bases from J, with 16 bases in between. CDR3: CASSQDKELPRYEQYF. The CDR3 nucleotides are TGCGCCAGCAGCCAAGACAAGGAACTGCCTCGGTACGAGCAGTACTTC.

The gene calls are TRBV28 and TRBJ2-7; D remains ambiguous. Germline V gene data show CDR1 as MDHEN and CDR2 as SYDVKM. Trimming pared 4 bases from V and 2 bases from J, leaving 6 bases between. This CDR3 comprises 12 residues. The CDR3 protein is CASSSSAYEQYF. The CDR3 bases are TGTGCCAGCAGTTCGAGTGCCTACGAGCAGTACTTC.

The chain has TRBV6-1 and TRBJ1-3; D ambiguous. Germline V lookup: CDR1 MNHNS, CDR2 SASEGT. The CDR3 spans 14 residues. V lost 2 bases and J lost 3, with 8 bases in between. The CDR3 spells CASSEQKVGNTIYF. The DNA for the CDR3 is TGTGCCAGCAGTGAACAGAAGGTTGGAAACACCATATATTTT.

The chain is built from TRBV12-3 or TRBV12-4 and TRBJ2-7; 7 bases line up with TRBD1. The CDR3 runs to 13 residues. Trimming at V came to 4 bases and at J to 4 bases, leaving 4 bases not matched to a gene. The CDR3 loop is CASSSRDRYEQYF. Here the CDR3 DNA reads TGTGCCAGCAGTTCCCGGGACAGATACGAGCAGTACTTC.

The V and J genes are TRBV30 and TRBJ1-5, with TRBD1 matching over 8 bases. The CDR3 is 15 residues long. Germline loops: CDR1 GTSNPN, CDR2 SVGIG (reference sequence). V was clipped by 2 bases and J by 2 bases; unmatched bases: 5. The CDR3 sequence: CAWSPRTGRNQPQHF. The DNA of the CDR3 is TGTGCCTGGAGTCCAAGGACAGGGCGCAATCAGCCCCAGCATTTT.

This sequence joins TRBV9 and TRBJ2-7; D is possibly TRBD1 (6 bases). The germline gives CDR1 SGDLS, CDR2 YYNGEE. There are 14 residues in the CDR3. V was pared by 0 bases and J by 5 bases, with 12 bases between. Written as DNA, the CDR3 is TGTGCCAGCAGCGTAGAACAGGGTGGCAACGAGCAGTACTTC. Translation: CASSVEQGGNEQYF.

The rearrangement joins TRBV6-1 to TRBJ1-5; D not resolved. The V and J ends lost 5 bases and 2 bases respectively, with 10 bases between them. This CDR3 has 14 residues. Germline CDR1 MNHNS, CDR2 SASEGT. CDR3 loop: CASSYPGGNQPQHF. DNA for the CDR3: TGTGCCAGCAGTTATCCCGGGGGCAATCAGCCCCAGCATTTT.

The chain carries TRBV6-5 and TRBJ2-1; 8 nucleotides agree with TRBD2. Germline loops: CDR1 MNHEY, CDR2 SVGAGI. The CDR3 is made up of 15 amino acids. V shed 2 bases, J shed 3 bases, and the junction held 3 bases outside the gene matches. The CDR3 loop is CASSYVSGGYNEQFF. The CDR3 DNA reads TGTGCCAGCAGTTACGTCAGCGGGGGCTACAATGAGCAGTTCTTC.

The V and J genes are TRBV11-2 and TRBJ2-7; D not resolved. This CDR3 spans 12 amino acids. V was cut by 2 bases and J by 6 bases, with 8 bases left in between. Germline V gives CDR1 SGHAT, CDR2 FQNNGV. Written as DNA, the CDR3 is TGTGCCAGCAGCTTAACCAGCAGCGAGCAGTACTTC. It is translated as CASSLTSSEQYF.

This clone has just one count. The J gene is TRBJ2-7, the V gene TRBV6-5; the match to TRBD2 covers 8 bases. Germline CDR1 and CDR2: MNHEY and SVGAGI. The CDR3 is 14 amino acids. V was clipped by 6 bases and J by 2 bases; unmatched bases: 6. As DNA, the CDR3 is TGTGCCAGCAGAGATAGCGGGGTGACCTACGAGCAGTACTTC. As protein: CASRDSGVTYEQYF.

The chain employs TRBV12-5 and TRBJ2-2; no reliable D call. The germline CDR1 and CDR2 sequences are LGHNT and FRNRAP. The CDR3 spans 15 residues. Trimming took off 5 bases at V and 7 bases at J, with 17 bases between the two ends. The CDR3 loop reads CASGPPDGYGGELFF. CDR3 nucleotide sequence: TGTGCTAGTGGTCCTCCCGACGGGTATGGCGGGGAGCTGTTTTTT. Filled out from reference TRBV12-5 and TRBJ2-2, the complete variable domain reads DARVTQTPRHKVTEMGQEVTMRCQPILGHNTVFWYRQTMMQGLELLAYFRNRAPLDDSGMPKDRFSAEMPDATLATLKIQPSEPRDSAVYFCASGPPDGYGGELFFGEGSRLTVL.

The chain recombines TRBV5-4 with TRBJ1-5; D is unresolved. V lost 2 bases, J lost 2 bases, and 5 bases lay in between. The CDR3 loop spans 13 amino acids. Per germline, CDR1 SGHNT and CDR2 YYREEE (reference sequence). CDR3 coding DNA: TGTGCCAGCAGCTTACATGGCAATCAGCCCCAGCATTTT. Protein: CASSLHGNQPQHF.

The V and J genes are TRBV9 and TRBJ1-1; TRBD1 might be the D (6 bases). The V gene's germline CDR1 is SGDLS and CDR2 YYNGEE. This CDR3 is built from 16 residues. V dropped 3 bases and J dropped 1 base, with 16 bases sitting between them. The CDR3 DNA reads as TGTGCCAGCAGCGCAAGGGGGGCGGTTCCGAACACTGAAGCTTTCTTT. Its translation: CASSARGAVPNTEAFF.